A single T cell receptor beta chain is shown here with its context. There are 13 residues in the CDR3. Germline V gives CDR1 GTSNPN, CDR2 SVGIG (reference sequence). V was shortened by 6 bases and J by 0 bases, with 10 bases between the two germline ends. These data are taken from a study of OX40 agonist ivuxolimab in advanced cancers. No patient had autoimmune disease or received systemic immunosuppression. Assay: immunoSEQ multiplex PCR; the TCRdb copy retains only in-frame clones and omits some. The sample yields about 24,000 clones, approximately 79% seen once. The sequence came from an adult with an advanced solid tumor such as melanoma, head and neck, liver or kidney cancer. The rearrangement joins TRBV30 to TRBJ2-3, with a tentative D call TRBD1 (6 bases). The sequences come from CD4+ or CD8+ T cells sorted from blood, collected in a trial of the OX40 agonist ivuxolimab. The CDR3 nucleotides read TGTGCCTGTGAGAGGGGGAGCACAGATACGCAGTATTTT. Its translation is CACERGSTDTQYF. The variable domain in full, with the rest retrieved from reference TRBV30 and TRBJ2-3, is SQTIHQWPATLVQPVGSPLSLECTVEGTSNPNLYWYRQAAGRGLQLLFYSVGIGQISSEVPQNLSASRPQDRQFILSSKKLLLSDSGFYLCACERGSTDTQYFGPGTRLTVL.